Each of the 9 T cell receptor beta chains below was sequenced from the same sample in a study of somatic mutations in cytotoxic T cells in rheumatoid arthritis. TCRdb keeps only in-frame clones here, not all; method: immunoSEQ multiplex PCR. The table includes 25,000 to 30,000 clones, more than 85% detected once. Sequenced material: CD8+ T cells sorted from blood. The receptors stem from an adult with rheumatoid arthritis.

J is TRBJ2-1 and V is TRBV7-3; D ambiguous. The CDR3 loop spans 15 amino acids. Trimming cost V 5 bases and J 2 bases, with 13 bases left between them. The germline gives CDR1 SGHTA, CDR2 FQGTGA. The CDR3 loop is CASSLLSSPYNEQFF. Here the CDR3 DNA reads TGTGCCAGCAGCCTCCTGTCCTCGCCCTACAATGAGCAGTTCTTC.

This clone was seen a single time. The chain links TRBV5-8 to TRBJ2-7; perhaps TRBD2 as D (6 bases). Germline V gene lookup returns CDR1 SGHTS and CDR2 YDEGEE. The CDR3 covers 16 residues. Trimming took off 4 bases at V and 1 base at J, with 18 bases between the two ends. In DNA form, the CDR3 reads TGTGCCAGCAGCCCCCAGGTGTACGGGAGTTCCTACGAGCAGTACTTC. This translates into CASSPQVYGSSYEQYF.

The chain is built from TRBV7-9 and TRBJ2-2, with D perhaps being TRBD1 or TRBD2 (5 bases each). Germline V CDR1 and CDR2: SEHNR, FQNEAQ (reference sequence). The V gene lost 6 bases and the J gene lost 1 base, with 9 bases spanning the gap. CDR3 length equals 14 residues. The chain's CDR3 is CASRGTVNTGELFF. CDR3 nucleotides: TGTGCCAGCAGGGGGACGGTGAACACCGGGGAGCTGTTTTTT.

The chain joins TRBV5-1 to TRBJ2-2; a weak D match, TRBD1 (6 bases). V was shortened by 2 bases and J by 3 bases, with 11 bases between the two germline ends. CDR1 and CDR2 from the germline V gene are SGHRS and YFSETQ. The CDR3 is made up of 15 amino acids. The CDR3 DNA sequence: TGCGCCAGCAGCTTAGGACAGATACACACCGGGGAGCTGTTTTTT. Translated: CASSLGQIHTGELFF.

The V gene is TRBV7-2, the J gene TRBJ2-1, with D perhaps TRBD1 or TRBD2 (6 bases each). The CDR3 runs to 15 residues. Germline CDR1 and CDR2: SGHTA and FQGNSA. Trimming stripped 6 bases from V and 2 bases from J, with 14 bases between. The CDR3 region is CASSSRRGAYNEQFF. As DNA, the CDR3 is TGTGCCAGCAGTTCGAGGAGGGGGGCCTACAATGAGCAGTTCTTC.

This chain links TRBV7-9 with TRBJ1-4; 7 nucleotides align to TRBD1. V dropped 5 bases and J dropped 7; count of bases not matched to a gene: 7. The CDR3 length is 14 residues. Germline V gene sequence: CDR1 SEHNR, CDR2 FQNEAQ (reference sequence). Here the CDR3 reads CASSDRVWGEKLFF. In DNA, the CDR3 is TGTGCCAGCAGCGACAGGGTGTGGGGTGAAAAACTGTTTTTT.

The chain links TRBV29-1 to TRBJ2-1, with D possibly matching TRBD2 (6 bases). This CDR3 has 15 residues. Germline V gives CDR1 SQVTM, CDR2 ANQGSEA. V shed 6 bases and J shed 4 bases, with 19 bases lying between them. CDR3 bases: TGCAGCGTGGGTTGGCGGGGAGCCGAGTACAATGAGCAGTTCTTC. The encoded protein is CSVGWRGAEYNEQFF.

The DNA of the CDR3 is TGCGCCAGCAGCTTGGCCTACAATGAGCAGTTCTTC. Its protein product is CASSLAYNEQFF. The chain recombines TRBV5-1 with TRBJ2-1; D ambiguous. Trimming removed 0 bases at V and 2 bases at J, with 0 bases between. The CDR3 has 12 residues. CDR1 and CDR2 (germline): SGHRS, YFSETQ.

This clone appeared once. The rearrangement uses TRBV7-8 and TRBJ1-3, with D possibly matching TRBD1 (6 bases). The CDR3 consists of 17 residues. The germline V gene has CDR1 SGHVS and CDR2 FQNEAQ. The ends were cut back, 1 base at V and 0 bases at J, with 13 bases in the middle. The CDR3 protein is CASSLGSQGISGNTIYF. CDR3 DNA: TGTGCCAGCAGCTTAGGGTCACAGGGCATCTCTGGAAACACCATATATTTT.